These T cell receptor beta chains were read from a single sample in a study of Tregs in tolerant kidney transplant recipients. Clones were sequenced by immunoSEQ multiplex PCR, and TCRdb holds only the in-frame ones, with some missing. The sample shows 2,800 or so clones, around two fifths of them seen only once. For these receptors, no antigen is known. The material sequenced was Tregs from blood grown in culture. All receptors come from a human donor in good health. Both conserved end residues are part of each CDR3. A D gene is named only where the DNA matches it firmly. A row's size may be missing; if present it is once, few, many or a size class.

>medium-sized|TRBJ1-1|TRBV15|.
TGTGCCACCAGCAACGTGAACACTGAAGCTTTCTTT
CATSNVNTEAFF
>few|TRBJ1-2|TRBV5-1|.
TGCGCCAGCAGCCTTGGGGTTCGGATCTATGGCTACACCTTC
CASSLGVRIYGYTF
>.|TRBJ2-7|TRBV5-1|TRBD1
TGCGCCAGCAGCCCGCAGGGACAGCCCTACGAGCAGTACTTC
CASSPQGQPYEQYF
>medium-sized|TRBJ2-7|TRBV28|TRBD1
TGTGCCAGCCGCGGTCTGGGACAGACAAACGAGCAGTACTTC
CASRGLGQTNEQYF
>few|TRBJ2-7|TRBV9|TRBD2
TGTGCCAGCAGCGTACATAGCGGGGGAACCTACGAGCAGTACTTC
CASSVHSGGTYEQYF
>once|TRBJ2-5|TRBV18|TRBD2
TGTGCCAGCTCTTCAGGACTAGCGGGGGGACAAGAGACCCAGTACTTC
CASSSGLAGGQETQYF
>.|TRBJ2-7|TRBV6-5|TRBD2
TGTGCCAGCTCGACTAGCCGGTACGAGCAGTACTTC
CASSTSRYEQYF
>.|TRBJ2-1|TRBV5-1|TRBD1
TGCGCCAGCAGAGCCGGGACAGGGAATGAGCAGTTCTTC
CASRAGTGNEQFF
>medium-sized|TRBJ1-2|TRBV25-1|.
TGTGCCAGCAGGAATTTCTATGGCTACACCTTC
CASRNFYGYTF
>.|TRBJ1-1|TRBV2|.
TGTGCCAGCACCAAGGGGGGGACGAACACTGAAGCTTTCTTT
CASTKGGTNTEAFF
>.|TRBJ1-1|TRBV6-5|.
TGTGCCAGCAGTTACCCCAGAAACGGAGTCACTGAAGCTTTCTTT
CASSYPRNGVTEAFF
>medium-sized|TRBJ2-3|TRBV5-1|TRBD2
TGCGCCAGTTCGACTAGCGGGCCTAGCACAGATACGCAGTATTTT
CASSTSGPSTDTQYF
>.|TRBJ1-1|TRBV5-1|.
TGCGCCAGCAGTCCCCAGGGCAGGGTCGTTGCTTTCTTT
CASSPQGRVVAFF
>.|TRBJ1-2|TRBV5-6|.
TGTGCCAGCAGCTTTACACCTAGCTATGGCTACACCTTC
CASSFTPSYGYTF
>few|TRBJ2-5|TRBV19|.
TGTGCCAGTACCCCGGACTTTCAAGAGACCCAGTACTTC
CASTPDFQETQYF
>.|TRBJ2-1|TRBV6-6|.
TGTGCCAGCAGTTACTCGGGAGCGAATGAGCAGTTCTTC
CASSYSGANEQFF
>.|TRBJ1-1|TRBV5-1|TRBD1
TGCGCCAGCAGTAACAGGGGGTCAGGTCGAGGTACTGAAGCTTTCTTT
CASSNRGSGRGTEAFF
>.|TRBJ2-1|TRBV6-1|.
TGTGCCAGCAAAGTTGGACTAACCATCTACAATGAGCAGTTCTTC
CASKVGLTIYNEQFF
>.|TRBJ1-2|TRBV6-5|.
TGTGCCAGCAGCCGTGACAGATTCTATGGCTACACCTTC
CASSRDRFYGYTF
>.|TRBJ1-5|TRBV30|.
TGTGCTTCGGGACCGGGGGGCAATCAGCCCCAGCATTTT
CASGPGGNQPQHF
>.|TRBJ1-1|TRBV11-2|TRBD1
TGTGCCAGCAGCGTAGGGGGCCTAAACACTGAAGCTTTCTTT
CASSVGGLNTEAFF
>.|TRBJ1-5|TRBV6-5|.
TGTGCCAGCAGCCACCACAGCCTTAGCAATCAGCCCCAGCATTTT
CASSHHSLSNQPQHF
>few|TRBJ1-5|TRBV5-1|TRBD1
TGCGCCAGCAGCTTGGGGACAGGGGGCTCCGATCAGCCCCAGCATTTT
CASSLGTGGSDQPQHF
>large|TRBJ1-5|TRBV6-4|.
TGTGCCAGCAGTGACCAGCCAGGGGTACAGCCCCAGCATTTT
CASSDQPGVQPQHF
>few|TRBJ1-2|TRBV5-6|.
TGTGCCAGCAGCTTCTGGCCGCGATATCTTTCTAACTATGGCTACACCTTC
CASSFWPRYLSNYGYTF
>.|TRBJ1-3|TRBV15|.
TGTGCCACCAGCAGAGTACCGATCTCTGGAAACACCATATATTTT
CATSRVPISGNTIYF
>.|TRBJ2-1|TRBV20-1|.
TGCAGTGCTAGACCATTAAGTGAGCAGTTCTTC
CSARPLSEQFF
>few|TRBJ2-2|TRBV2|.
TGTGCCAGTTTATGGGGTCTGAACACCGGGGAGCTGTTTTTT
CASLWGLNTGELFF
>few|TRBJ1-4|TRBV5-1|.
TGCGCCAGCAGCTACATGGAGGGGATTGGAGAAAAACTGTTTTTT
CASSYMEGIGEKLFF
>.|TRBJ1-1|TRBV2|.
TGTGCCAGCGGGGGGGGACCTGAAGCTTTCTTT
CASGGGPEAFF
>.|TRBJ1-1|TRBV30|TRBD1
TGTGCCTGGAGCCCAGGGGGCGGTTGGACTGAAGCTTTCTTT
CAWSPGGGWTEAFF
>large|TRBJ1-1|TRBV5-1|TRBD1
TGCGCCAGCAGCTTGGGGACAGGAGCGATGAACACTGAAGCTTTCTTT
CASSLGTGAMNTEAFF
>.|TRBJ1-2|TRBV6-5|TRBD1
TGTGCCACCGGTTCGGGACAGGGGGCCTTCTATGGCTACACCTTC
CATGSGQGAFYGYTF
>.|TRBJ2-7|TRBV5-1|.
TGCGCCAGCAGCGACGGGACGTCTACCTACGAGCAGTACTTC
CASSDGTSTYEQYF
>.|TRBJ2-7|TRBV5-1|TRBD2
TGCGCCAGCAGCGGCACTAGCGACGAGCAGTACTTC
CASSGTSDEQYF
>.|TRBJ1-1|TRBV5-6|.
TGTGCCAGCAGCTTGGTACAGGGCTGGGCCACTGAAGCTTTCTTT
CASSLVQGWATEAFF
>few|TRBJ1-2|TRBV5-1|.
TGCGCCAGCAGCTTAGAAGGGGTTTATGGCTACACCTTC
CASSLEGVYGYTF
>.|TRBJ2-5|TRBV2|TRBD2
TGTGCCAGCAGTAAGGGGGGGCTAGCGGGGCGAGAGACCCAGTACTTC
CASSKGGLAGRETQYF
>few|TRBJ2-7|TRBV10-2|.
TGCGCCAGCACCCCGACCTTAGGGGGGAAGTCCTACGAGCAGTACTTC
CASTPTLGGKSYEQYF
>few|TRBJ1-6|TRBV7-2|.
TGTGCCAGCAGCTTACGTCAGGGCAGCCCCCTCCACTTT
CASSLRQGSPLHF
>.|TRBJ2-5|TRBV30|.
TGTGCCTGGAGCGAAGGTTGGGCTAGCGTTCAGGGGACCCAGTACTTC
CAWSEGWASVQGTQYF
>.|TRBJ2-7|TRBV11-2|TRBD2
TGTGCCAGCAGCCTTGGACTAGTCCCCACATCTTACGAGCAGTACTTC
CASSLGLVPTSYEQYF
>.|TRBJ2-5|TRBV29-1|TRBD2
TGCAGCGTCGGACTAGCGGGGGTTCCTCGAGAGACCCAGTACTTC
CSVGLAGVPRETQYF
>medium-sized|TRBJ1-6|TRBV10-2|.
TGCGCCAGCAGTGAAGTACAGGGACCCCTCCACTTT
CASSEVQGPLHF
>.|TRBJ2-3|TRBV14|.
TGTGCCAGCAGCCAACGGACAGATACGCAGTATTTT
CASSQRTDTQYF
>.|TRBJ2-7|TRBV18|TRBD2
TGTGCCAGCTCACCAAAGCCGGGACTAGGTCACGAGCAGTACTTC
CASSPKPGLGHEQYF
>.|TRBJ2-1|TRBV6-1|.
TGTGCCAGCAAGCGGATCCCCGGACAGTACAATGAGCAGTTCTTC
CASKRIPGQYNEQFF
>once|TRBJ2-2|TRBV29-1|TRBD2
TGCAGCGGCCGCGTCGGCGGGGGGGTAAACGGGGAGCTGTTTTTT
CSGRVGGGVNGELFF